This passage covers 14 T cell receptor beta chains from one sample sequenced in a study of blood T cell repertoires in COVID-19. Using immunoSEQ multiplex PCR, the repertoire was profiled, and TCRdb retains in-frame clones only, with some absent. Among more than 95,000 clones listed, over 60% were seen once. Sequenced sample: peripheral blood. The source of these receptors is a man between 70 and 80 years old with acute or convalescent COVID-19.

The chain couples TRBV9 to TRBJ2-1, with D uncertain. The CDR3 loop spans 12 amino acids. Germline V gene data show CDR1 as SGDLS and CDR2 as YYNGEE. The V gene lost 1 base and the J gene lost 10 bases, with 9 bases spanning the gap. The CDR3 protein is CASSVPATEQFF. The DNA of the CDR3 is TGTGCCAGCAGCGTACCAGCGACCGAGCAGTTCTTC.

This CDR3 is CASSVDRGVSPLHF. CDR3 coding DNA: TGTGCCAGCAGTGTAGACAGGGGTGTTTCACCCCTCCACTTT. V is TRBV27 and J is TRBJ1-6, with TRBD1 matching over 8 bases. The trim removed 5 bases at V and 9 bases at J, leaving 6 bases unmatched. The CDR3 extends over 14 amino acids. Germline-derived CDR1 and CDR2 are MNHEY and SMNVEV (reference sequence).

The rearrangement uses TRBV28 and TRBJ1-5, with TRBD1 as a possible D gene (6 bases). The CDR3 totals 15 residues. In germline, CDR1 is MDHEN, CDR2 SYDVKM. V was cut by 8 bases and J by 6 bases, with 20 bases left in between. This chain's CDR3 is CASRTATILLQPQHF. In nucleotides, the CDR3 is TGTGCCAGCCGGACAGCCACCATTCTTCTTCAGCCCCAGCATTTT. The full variable domain, in which reference TRBV28 and TRBJ1-5 provide the parts outside the CDR3, is DVKVTQSSRYLVKRTGEKVFLECVQDMDHENMFWYRQDPGLGLRLIYFSYDVKMKEKGDIPEGYSVSREKKERFSLILESASTNQTSMYLCASRTATILLQPQHFGDGTRLSIL.

The chain has TRBV19 and TRBJ1-1; no reliable D call. This CDR3 spans 16 amino acids. The ends were cut back, 0 bases at V and 5 bases at J, with 16 bases in the middle. From germline, CDR1 is LNHDA and CDR2 SQIVND (reference sequence). The DNA for the CDR3 is TGTGCCAGTAGTATAGAGGGAGGTGGGGAGTTGACTGAAGCTTTCTTT. Translation: CASSIEGGGELTEAFF.

The chain combines TRBV5-6 with TRBJ2-3, with TRBD2 identical over 9 bases. From germline, CDR1 is SGHDT and CDR2 YYEEEE. The J segment lost 2 bases and the V segment lost 1 base, leaving 5 bases of the junction unmatched. The CDR3 runs 16 residues. CDR3 sequence: CASSLPTSGTTDTQYF. CDR3 bases: TGTGCCAGCAGCTTGCCGACTAGCGGAACCACAGATACGCAGTATTTT.

The chain recombines TRBV19 with TRBJ1-2; D is perhaps TRBD1 (6 bases). The CDR3 has 15 amino acids. Germline CDR1 LNHDA, CDR2 SQIVND (reference sequence). V was cut by 5 bases and J by 8 bases, with 21 bases left in between. The chain's CDR3 is CASSPRDPGQKGYTF. CDR3 in DNA: TGTGCCAGTAGTCCGAGGGACCCAGGACAGAAGGGCTACACCTTC.

This clone occurred a few times. This chain links TRBV7-2 with TRBJ2-7, with D possibly TRBD1 on 5 matching bases. The CDR3 length is 14 residues. V was pared by 1 base and J by 1 base, with 8 bases between. Germline-derived CDR1 and CDR2 are SGHTA and FQGNSA. The CDR3 sequence: CASSLEGWSYEQYF. In DNA form, the CDR3 reads TGTGCCAGCAGCTTAGAGGGGTGGTCCTACGAGCAGTACTTC.

This clone was seen once. V usage is TRBV6-1 and J usage is TRBJ1-1, with 7 bases fitting TRBD1. CDR3 length equals 15 residues. The J segment lost 0 bases and the V segment lost 7 bases, leaving 8 bases of the junction unmatched. Germline V gene data show CDR1 as MNHNS and CDR2 as SASEGT. This CDR3 reads CASTPEGAMNTEAFF. The CDR3 nucleotides are TGTGCCAGCACCCCTGAGGGGGCTATGAACACTGAAGCTTTCTTT.

The chain uses TRBV9 and TRBJ1-2, with D unresolved. Germline loops: CDR1 SGDLS, CDR2 YYNGEE. V lost 0 bases to trimming and J lost 3 bases, with 12 bases between them. The CDR3 spans 15 residues. This chain's CDR3 is CASSVASGSYYGYTF. The CDR3 DNA reads as TGTGCCAGCAGCGTAGCCTCTGGCAGTTACTATGGCTACACCTTC.

The chain couples TRBV18 to TRBJ1-5; 10 nucleotides align to TRBD1. J gave up 6 bases and V 6 bases, and 5 bases lay outside the gene matches. Germline V gene lookup returns CDR1 KGHSH and CDR2 LQKENI. The CDR3 loop spans 14 amino acids. The CDR3 region is CASSTGQGGQPQHF. In nucleotides, the CDR3 is TGTGCCAGCTCTACAGGACAGGGGGGTCAGCCCCAGCATTTT. The whole variable domain, filled in from reference TRBV18 and TRBJ1-5, reads NAGVMQNPRHLVRRRGQEARLRCSPMKGHSHVYWYRQLPEEGLKFMVYLQKENIIDESGMPKERFSAEFPKEGPSILRIQQVVRGDSAAYFCASSTGQGGQPQHFGDGTRLSIL.

This chain connects TRBV24-1 to TRBJ2-1; 8 bases are a match to TRBD2. CDR1 and CDR2 (germline): KGHDR, SFDVKD. CDR3 length equals 15 residues. The J segment lost 10 bases and the V segment lost 3 bases, leaving 10 bases of the junction unmatched. The CDR3 DNA reads as TGTGCCACCAGTGATGGGGTAGCGGGGCCCGGGGAGCAGTTCTTC. Amino acid sequence: CATSDGVAGPGEQFF.

V usage is TRBV27 and J usage is TRBJ1-5; D is uncertain. This CDR3 region has 15 residues. The V end lost 10 bases, the J end lost 3 bases, and 19 bases lay between the germline ends. Germline V gene sequence: CDR1 MNHEY, CDR2 SMNVEV (reference sequence). CDR3 nucleotide sequence: TGTGCCACGGACTTCTTAGGCGTGGACAATCAGCCCCAGCATTTT. The encoded protein is CATDFLGVDNQPQHF.

This sequence joins TRBV27 and TRBJ1-6, with D unresolved. The CDR3 is 14 amino acids. V was shortened by 6 bases and J by 0 bases, with 6 bases between the two germline ends. Germline V gene lookup returns CDR1 MNHEY and CDR2 SMNVEV (reference sequence). The CDR3 nucleotides read TGTGCCAGCAGGCGGAGCTCCTATAATTCACCCCTCCACTTT. Protein: CASRRSSYNSPLHF.

As to this clone: Mismatch with germline at one junction end may stem from a read error. The J gene is TRBJ1-4, the V gene TRBV11-3; 10 bases align to TRBD1. From germline, CDR1 is SGHNT and CDR2 YENEEA. The CDR3 spans 11 residues. The CDR3 here is CPTGGNEKLFF. The DNA for the CDR3 is TGCCCGACAGGGGGCAACGAAAAACTGTTTTTT.